Reported below is one TCR beta chain. Its antigen remains unidentified. A multiplex PCR was run with 60 Vbeta primers and 13 Jbeta primers. In the authors' methods: Unique TCR beta chains numbered around 75 million in a later analysis, with around 10 million shared. Sequencing used immunoSEQ multiplex PCR; TCRdb keeps in-frame clones, though not all of them. The V and J calls and clone size come from that table; D and trimming were worked out from the DNA. The table lists over 70,000 clones, 80% of them singletons. This entry is derived from a study of cytomegalovirus exposure and HLA in healthy donors. Study conclusions and caveats: The authors enumerated 180 or so TCR beta chains as linked to cytomegalovirus.

Germline lookup yields CDR1 MGHRA and CDR2 YSYEKL. V shed 3 bases and J 7 bases; nucleotides not matched to a gene: 10. The CDR3 has 16 amino acids. The sequencing input was PBMCs. The chain carries TRBV4-1 and TRBJ2-7; 12 bases match TRBD2. The source is a man younger than 35 in good health and CMV-seronegative. The DNA for the CDR3 is TGCGCCAGCAGCCATCCCGGGCTAGCGGGGGGGCCGGAGCAGTACTTC. Translation gives CASSHPGLAGGPEQYF.